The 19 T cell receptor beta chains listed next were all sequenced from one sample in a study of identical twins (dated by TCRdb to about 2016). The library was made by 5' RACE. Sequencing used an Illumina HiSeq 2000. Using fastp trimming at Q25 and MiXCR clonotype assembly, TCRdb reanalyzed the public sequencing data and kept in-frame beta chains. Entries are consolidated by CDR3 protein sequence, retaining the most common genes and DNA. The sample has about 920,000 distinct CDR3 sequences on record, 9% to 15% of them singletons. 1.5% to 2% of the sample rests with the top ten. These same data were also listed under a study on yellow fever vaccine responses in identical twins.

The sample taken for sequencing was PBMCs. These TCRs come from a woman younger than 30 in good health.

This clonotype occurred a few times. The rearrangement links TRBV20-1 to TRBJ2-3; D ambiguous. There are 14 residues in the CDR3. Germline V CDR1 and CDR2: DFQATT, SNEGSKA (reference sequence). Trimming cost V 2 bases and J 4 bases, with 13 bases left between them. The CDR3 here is CSARRLSGPDTQYF. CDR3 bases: TGCAGTGCTAGAAGGCTATCTGGTCCAGATACGCAGTATTTT.

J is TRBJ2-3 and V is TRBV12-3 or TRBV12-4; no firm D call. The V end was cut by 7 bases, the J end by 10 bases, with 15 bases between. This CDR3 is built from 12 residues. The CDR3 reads CASTALPGPQYF. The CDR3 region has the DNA TGTGCCAGCACCGCCCTCCCGGGCCCGCAGTATTTT.

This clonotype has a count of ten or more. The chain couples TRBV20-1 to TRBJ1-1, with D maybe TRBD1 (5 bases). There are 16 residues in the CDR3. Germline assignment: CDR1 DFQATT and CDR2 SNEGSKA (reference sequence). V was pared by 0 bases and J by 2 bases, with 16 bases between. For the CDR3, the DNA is TGCAGTGCTAGAGATCTTCGGGGCAGGTTAAACACTGAAGCTTTCTTT. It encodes CSARDLRGRLNTEAFF.

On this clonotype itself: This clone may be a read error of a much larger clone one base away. In DNA, the CDR3 is TGCAGTGCTAGTAGGCTAGAGGTCACAGATACGCAGTATTTT. Its translation: CSASRLEVTDTQYF. This sequence joins TRBV20-1 and TRBJ2-3; no clear D gene. The CDR3 loop spans 14 amino acids. Trimming left V 3 bases short and J 2 bases short, with 12 bases between. The germline gives CDR1 DFQATT, CDR2 SNEGSKA (reference sequence).

The CDR3 reads CASSQAYNSPLHF. CDR3 nucleotides: TGTGCCAGCAGTCAGGCTTATAATTCACCCCTCCACTTT. The rearrangement uses TRBV3-1 and TRBJ1-6; D is undetermined. Trimming left V 6 bases short and J 4 bases short, with 7 bases between. CDR1 LGHDT and CDR2 YNNKEL come from the germline V gene (reference sequence). The CDR3 has 13 amino acids.

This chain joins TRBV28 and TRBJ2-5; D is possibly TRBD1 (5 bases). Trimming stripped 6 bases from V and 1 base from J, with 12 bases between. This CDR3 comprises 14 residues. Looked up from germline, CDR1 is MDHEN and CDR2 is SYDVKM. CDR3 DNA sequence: TGTGCCAGCAGAAACAGGAGAATCCAAGAGACCCAGTACTTC. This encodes CASRNRRIQETQYF.

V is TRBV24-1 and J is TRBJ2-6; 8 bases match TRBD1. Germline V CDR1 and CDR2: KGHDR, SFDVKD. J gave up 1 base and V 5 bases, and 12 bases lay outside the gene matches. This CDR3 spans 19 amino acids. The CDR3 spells CATSGNGRGRGSGANVLTF. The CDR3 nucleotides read TGTGCCACCAGTGGAAATGGCAGGGGGCGAGGTTCTGGGGCCAACGTCCTGACTTTC.

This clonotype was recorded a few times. This CDR3 is CASSHDIEAFF. The CDR3 region has the DNA TGTGCCAGCAGCCATGATATAGAAGCTTTCTTT. The chain carries TRBV2 and TRBJ1-1; no definite D call. The CDR3 covers 11 residues. The germline V gene has CDR1 SNHLY and CDR2 FYNNEI. Trimming removed 6 bases from V and 8 bases from J, with 10 bases in between.

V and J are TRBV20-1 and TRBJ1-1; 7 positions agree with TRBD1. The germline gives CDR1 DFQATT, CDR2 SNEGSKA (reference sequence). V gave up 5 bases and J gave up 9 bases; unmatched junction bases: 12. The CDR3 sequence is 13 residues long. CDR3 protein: CSASQVTGAQAFF. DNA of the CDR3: TGCAGTGCTTCCCAAGTCACAGGGGCCCAAGCTTTCTTT.

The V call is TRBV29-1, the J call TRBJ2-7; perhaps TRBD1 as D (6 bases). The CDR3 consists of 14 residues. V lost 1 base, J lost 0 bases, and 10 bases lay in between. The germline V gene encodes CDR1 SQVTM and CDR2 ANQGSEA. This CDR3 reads CSVEAGESSYEQYF. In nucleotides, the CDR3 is TGCAGCGTTGAAGCAGGGGAGAGCTCCTACGAGCAGTACTTC.

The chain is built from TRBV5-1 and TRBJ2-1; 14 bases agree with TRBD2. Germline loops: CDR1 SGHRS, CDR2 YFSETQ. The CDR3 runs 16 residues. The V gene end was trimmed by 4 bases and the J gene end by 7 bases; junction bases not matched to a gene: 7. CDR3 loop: CASSPATSGGANEQFF. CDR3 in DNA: TGCGCCAGCAGCCCGGCGACTAGCGGGGGGGCTAATGAGCAGTTCTTC. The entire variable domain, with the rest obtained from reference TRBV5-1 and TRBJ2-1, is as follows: KAGVTQTPRYLIKTRGQQVTLSCSPISGHRSVSWYQQTPGQGLQFLFEYFSETQRNKGNFPGRFSGRQFSNSRSEMNVSTLELGDSALYLCASSPATSGGANEQFFGPGTRLTVL.

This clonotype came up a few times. In DNA, the CDR3 is TGCAGCGTTGGGACTAGGACCGGGGAGCTGTTTTTT. Translating gives CSVGTRTGELFF. The gene calls are TRBV29-1 and TRBJ2-2; 7 bases map to TRBD2. The CDR3 has 12 residues. Germline CDR1 is SQVTM and CDR2 is ANQGSEA. J gave up 5 bases and V 4 bases, and 1 base lay outside the gene matches.

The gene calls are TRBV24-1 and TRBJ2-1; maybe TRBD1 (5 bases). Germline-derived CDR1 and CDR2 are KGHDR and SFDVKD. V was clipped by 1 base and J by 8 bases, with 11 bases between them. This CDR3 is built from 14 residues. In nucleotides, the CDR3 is TGTGCCACCAGTGATTTTGAGACCAGGGATGAGCAGTTCTTC. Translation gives CATSDFETRDEQFF.

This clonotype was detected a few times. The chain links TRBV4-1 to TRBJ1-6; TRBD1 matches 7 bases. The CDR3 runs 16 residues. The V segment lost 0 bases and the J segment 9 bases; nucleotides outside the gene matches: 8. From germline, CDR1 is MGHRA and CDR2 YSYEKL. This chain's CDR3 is CASSQDRTGYASPLHF. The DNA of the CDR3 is TGCGCCAGCAGCCAAGACCGGACAGGCTATGCTTCACCCCTCCACTTT.

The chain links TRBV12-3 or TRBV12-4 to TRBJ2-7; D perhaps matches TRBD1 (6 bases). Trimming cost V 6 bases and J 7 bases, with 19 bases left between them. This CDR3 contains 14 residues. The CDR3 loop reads CASSLAGTPWEQYV. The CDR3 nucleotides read TGTGCCAGCAGCCTCGCCGGGACACCTTGGGAGCAGTACGTC.

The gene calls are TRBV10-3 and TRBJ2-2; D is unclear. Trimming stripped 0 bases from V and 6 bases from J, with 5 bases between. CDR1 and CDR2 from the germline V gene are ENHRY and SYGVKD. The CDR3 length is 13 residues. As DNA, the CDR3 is TGTGCCATCAGTGAGTCGCTGGCCGGGGAGCTGTTTTTT. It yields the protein CAISESLAGELFF.

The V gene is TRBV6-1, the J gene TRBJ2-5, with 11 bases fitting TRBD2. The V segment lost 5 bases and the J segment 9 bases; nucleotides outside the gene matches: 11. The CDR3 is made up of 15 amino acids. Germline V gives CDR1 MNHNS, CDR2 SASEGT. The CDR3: CASSQTSGAQVAQYF. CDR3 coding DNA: TGTGCCAGCAGTCAGACTAGCGGGGCCCAAGTGGCCCAGTACTTC.

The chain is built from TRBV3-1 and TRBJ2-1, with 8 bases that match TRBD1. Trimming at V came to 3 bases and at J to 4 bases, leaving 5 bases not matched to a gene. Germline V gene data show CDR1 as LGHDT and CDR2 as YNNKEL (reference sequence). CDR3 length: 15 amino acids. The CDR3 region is CASSQGQETYNEQFF. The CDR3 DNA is TGTGCCAGCAGCCAGGGACAGGAGACTTACAATGAGCAGTTCTTC.

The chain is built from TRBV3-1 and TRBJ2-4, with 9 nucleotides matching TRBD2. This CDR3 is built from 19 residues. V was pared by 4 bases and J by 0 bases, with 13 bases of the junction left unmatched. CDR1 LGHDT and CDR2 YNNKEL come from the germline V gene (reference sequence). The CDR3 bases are TGTGCCAGCAGCCTCGGCGGCGGGAGGGCCCCGGGAGCCAAAAACATTCAGTACTTC. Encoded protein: CASSLGGGRAPGAKNIQYF.